The rows below give T cell receptor beta chains drawn from one sample of a study of TIL therapy for anti-PD-1-resistant metastatic lung cancer. Produced via immunoSEQ multiplex PCR; TCRdb's table is partial and in-frame only. The sample holds more than 90,000 clones, less than 70% seen once. The sequences come from tumor tissue, collected at baseline. These receptors came from a person aged 25-85 years with non-small cell lung cancer. The CDR3 runs from the conserved cysteine through the conserved F or W. A D gene is named only where the DNA matches it firmly. Some rows have no size entry. The others give once, few or many, or a class for an expanded clone.

>TRBV19|few|TRBJ2-5|.
CASSISATQETQYF
TGTGCCAGTAGTATATCAGCGACCCAAGAGACCCAGTACTTC
>TRBV24-1|.|TRBJ2-3|TRBD2
CATSDSGLAGGGGWTDTQYF
TGTGCCACCAGTGATTCTGGACTAGCGGGAGGCGGAGGGTGGACAGATACGCAGTATTTT
>TRBV19|few|TRBJ1-3|.
CASTLGTNPGNTIYF
TGTGCCAGTACCCTTGGGACAAACCCTGGAAACACCATATATTTT
>TRBV15|.|TRBJ2-5|TRBD2
CATSRDMASGGKAQYF
TGTGCCACCAGCAGAGATATGGCTAGCGGGGGGAAGGCCCAGTACTTC
>TRBV4-2|few|TRBJ2-7|TRBD1
CASSQDRTGMHSEQYF
TGTGCCAGCAGCCAAGATCGGACAGGGATGCACTCCGAGCAGTACTTC
>TRBV4-2|.|TRBJ2-5|.
CASTQGGSGNGAQYF
TGTGCCAGCACCCAGGGGGGTAGCGGGAATGGGGCCCAGTACTTC
>TRBV4-1|medium-sized|TRBJ2-7|TRBD2
CASSQVGQTSGGVEQYF
TGCGCCAGCAGCCAAGTGGGTCAGACTAGCGGGGGAGTCGAGCAGTACTTC
>TRBV2|medium-sized|TRBJ2-7|.
CASSEGQCRPYRCEQYF
TGTGCCAGCAGTGAAGGGCAGTGTAGGCCCTACAGGTGCGAGCAGTACTTC
>TRBV4-3|.|TRBJ1-2|.
CASSQEIAETVYGYTF
TGCGCCAGCAGCCAAGAGATAGCGGAAACAGTTTATGGCTACACCTTC
>TRBV4-3|.|TRBJ2-2|.
CASSQDRTRAGRNTGELFF
TGCGCCAGCAGCCAAGATCGAACGAGGGCGGGGAGAAACACCGGGGAGCTGTTTTTT
>TRBV7-9|once|TRBJ2-5|TRBD2
CASSLAPGTSLGETQYF
TGTGCCAGCAGCTTAGCGCCCGGGACTAGCTTGGGAGAGACCCAGTACTTC
>TRBV5-1|.|TRBJ2-1|TRBD2
CASSSLGGTSGELTYNEQFF
TGCGCCAGCAGCTCACTAGGCGGGACTAGCGGAGAGCTGACCTACAATGAGCAGTTCTTC
>TRBV18|few|TRBJ2-7|TRBD2
CASSPRASGTTSYEQYF
TGTGCCAGCTCACCACGGGCTAGCGGGACTACCTCCTACGAGCAGTACTTC
>TRBV7-9|.|TRBJ2-2|.
CATRKESGELFF
TGTGCCACCAGGAAAGAGTCCGGGGAGCTGTTTTTT
>TRBV11-1|few|TRBJ1-3|TRBD1
CASSLGTAGNTIYF
TGTGCCAGCAGCCTCGGGACAGCTGGAAACACCATATATTTT
>TRBV28|.|TRBJ2-5|TRBD2
CASSQPSSGAEETQYF
TGTGCCAGCAGTCAACCTTCTAGCGGGGCGGAAGAGACCCAGTACTTC
>TRBV28|.|TRBJ2-7|.
CASSPWTDEQYF
TGTGCCAGCAGTCCCTGGACAGACGAGCAGTACTTC
>TRBV6-2/TRBV6-3|few|TRBJ2-6|.
CASSYSSFGGVLTF
TGTGCCAGCAGTTACTCGAGTTTTGGGGGTGTCCTGACTTTC
>TRBV28|.|TRBJ2-1|TRBD2
CASSGRGYNEQFF
TGTGCCAGCAGCGGGAGGGGGTACAATGAGCAGTTCTTC
>TRBV7-7|few|TRBJ2-1|TRBD2
CASSPGVAGGSYNEQFF
TGTGCTAGCAGCCCGGGGGTGGCGGGAGGATCCTACAATGAGCAGTTCTTC
>TRBV5-6|.|TRBJ1-3|.
CASSRDQRYSGNTIYF
TGTGCCAGCAGCCGCGACCAGAGGTATTCTGGAAACACCATATATTTT
>TRBV27|once|TRBJ2-3|TRBD1
CASSLLQTGSKTDTQYF
TGTGCCAGCAGTTTACTCCAGACAGGGAGTAAAACAGATACGCAGTATTTT
>TRBV4-3|.|TRBJ1-4|.
CASSQDRRGRWDEKLFF
TGCGCCAGCAGCCAAGACAGGAGGGGACGCTGGGATGAAAAACTGTTTTTT
>TRBV16|.|TRBJ2-7|.
CASSQGLSDEQYF
TGTGCCAGCAGCCAGGGGCTCAGCGACGAGCAGTACTTC
>TRBV6-5|.|TRBJ2-5|.
CASSPVQRRETQYF
TGTGCCAGCAGCCCCGTCCAGCGTCGGGAGACCCAGTACTTC
>TRBV27|medium-sized|TRBJ1-1|.
CASSLTGFMNTEAFF
TGTGCCAGCAGTTTAACAGGATTCATGAACACTGAAGCTTTCTTT
>TRBV5-4|.|TRBJ2-7|TRBD2
CASSQRLAGPGEQYF
TGTGCCAGCAGCCAACGACTAGCGGGACCCGGGGAGCAGTACTTC
>TRBV6-1|few|TRBJ1-5|.
CASIENPGGLGNQPQHF
TGTGCCAGCATTGAAAATCCAGGAGGTCTAGGCAATCAGCCCCAGCATTTT
>TRBV13|few|TRBJ2-7|TRBD1
CASSKTGTGSYEQYF
TGTGCCAGCAGCAAAACCGGGACAGGGTCCTACGAGCAGTACTTC
>TRBV11-2|once|TRBJ1-1|.
CASSPGVWEAFGTEAFF
TGTGCCAGCAGCCCCGGAGTCTGGGAAGCTTTCGGCACTGAAGCTTTCTTT
>TRBV5-1|.|TRBJ2-5|.
CASSLFRGTQETQYF
TGCGCCAGCAGCCTCTTCCGGGGAACCCAAGAGACCCAGTACTTC
>TRBV10-3|.|TRBJ2-1|.
CATRRAELSSYNEQFF
TGTGCCACCAGGCGGGCAGAGCTTAGCTCCTACAATGAGCAGTTCTTC
>TRBV6-5|.|TRBJ2-7|.
CASRSLDSGREQYF
TGTGCCAGCAGATCCCTAGACAGTGGCAGGGAGCAGTACTTC
>TRBV28|.|TRBJ1-4|.
CASTINPGPNEKLFF
TGTGCCAGCACCATAAATCCAGGGCCAAATGAAAAACTGTTTTTT
>TRBV5-6|many|TRBJ1-2|.
CASSFGDRARGYGYTF
TGTGCCAGCAGCTTTGGAGACCGGGCGAGAGGCTATGGCTACACCTTC
>TRBV11-1|.|TRBJ1-1|.
CASSLERRGNTEAFF
TGTGCCAGCAGCTTAGAGCGCAGGGGAAACACTGAAGCTTTCTTT
>TRBV7-9|many|TRBJ2-7|TRBD1
CASSSRQGAEQYF
TGTGCCAGCAGCTCAAGACAGGGAGCGGAGCAGTACTTC
>TRBV5-1|.|TRBJ2-7|TRBD1
CASSGDSPYEQYF
TGCGCCAGCAGCGGGGACAGCCCCTACGAGCAGTACTTC
>TRBV19|.|TRBJ1-5|TRBD1
CASNRDRRNQPQHF
TGTGCCAGTAACCGGGACAGAAGAAATCAGCCCCAGCATTTT
>TRBV9|.|TRBJ1-4|.
CASSAGSLYRGNEKLFF
TGTGCCAGCAGCGCGGGCTCCCTGTATAGGGGTAATGAAAAACTGTTTTTT
>TRBV6-5|.|TRBJ2-3|.
CASSYIRGGDTQYF
TGTGCCAGCAGCTACATCAGGGGAGGAGATACGCAGTATTTT